This TCR beta chain was profiled in a study of cytomegalovirus exposure and HLA in healthy donors. V was cut by 1 base and J by 3 bases, with 7 bases left in between. The germline CDR1 and CDR2 sequences are SGHDN and FVKESK. There are 14 residues in the CDR3. About this clone: Its cognate antigen is unknown.

Study-wide results and limits: Presence/absence analyses assumed roughly uniform sequencing depth across donors.

PCR amplification relied on 60 Vbeta primers (plus 13 Jbeta primers). Produced via immunoSEQ multiplex PCR; TCRdb's table is partial and in-frame only. This sample's clone table lists roughly 50,000 clones. The TCR comes from a male donor in good health and CMV-seropositive. This chain uses TRBV14 with TRBJ2-1, with D tentatively TRBD2 (5 bases). The sequenced material came from PBMCs. The CDR3 reads CASSQGGFYNEQFF. CDR3 bases: TGTGCCAGCAGCCAAGGAGGGTTCTACAATGAGCAGTTCTTC. The variable domain in full, completed from reference TRBV14 and TRBJ2-1, reads EAGVTQFPSHSVIEKGQTVTLRCDPISGHDNLYWYRRVMGKEIKFLLHFVKESKQDESGMPNNRFLAERTGGTYSTLKVQPAELEDSGVYFCASSQGGFYNEQFFGPGTRLTVL.